Below, 27 T cell receptor beta chains from the same sample are listed, as sequenced in a study of blood T cells in healthy people across ages. Primers used in a second PCR of about 6 to 11 cycles were a sample-barcoded 5' primer and a J-beta primer mix. TCRdb fed the 5' RACE reads into MiXCR, producing one record per CDR3 protein. The top ten hold over 3.5% of the sample, which has some 560,000 distinct CDR3 sequences, about 25% seen once. The same data also contributed to another study, on T cells of mothers and their children.

Material: blood. These receptors were obtained from a boy aged 2-15 years in good health.

This clonotype was seen a handful of times. The chain uses TRBV15 and TRBJ2-5; TRBD2 might be the D (5 bases). Germline-derived CDR1 and CDR2 are LNHNV and YYDKDF (reference sequence). Trimming pared 5 bases from V and 1 base from J, leaving 14 bases between. The CDR3 sequence is 15 residues long. The CDR3 DNA is TGTGCCACCAGCCGCAGCGGAGGCCTCCAAGAGACCCAGTACTTC. Amino acid sequence: CATSRSGGLQETQYF.

The V gene is TRBV7-2, the J gene TRBJ2-7, with 7 bases identical to TRBD2. This CDR3 spans 15 amino acids. Germline values: CDR1 SGHTA, CDR2 FQGNSA. The ends lost 5 bases at V and 3 bases at J; junction bases unmatched: 10. Here the CDR3 DNA reads TGTGCCAGCAGCCCCGGGACTATCTTCGTCTACGAGCAGTACTTC. As protein: CASSPGTIFVYEQYF.

The chain recombines TRBV4-3 with TRBJ2-5; D remains ambiguous. The DNA end lines up better with TRBJ2-1; the J call may be wrong. Germline-derived CDR1 and CDR2 are LGHNA and YSLEER. The CDR3 is 13 residues long. The CDR3 is CASSQVHLSEQFF. CDR3 nucleotides: TGCGCCAGCAGCCAAGTTCACTTATCCGAGCAGTTCTTC.

This clonotype turned up a few times. The gene calls are TRBV7-2 and TRBJ1-1; D uncertain. The CDR3 is made up of 13 amino acids. V gave up 0 bases and J gave up 1 base, with 3 bases separating them. CDR1 and CDR2 from the germline V gene are SGHTA and FQGNSA. The CDR3 DNA reads TGTGCCAGCAGCTTAGCTTGGAACACTGAAGCTTTCTTT. This codes for CASSLAWNTEAFF. The full variable domain, in which reference TRBV7-2 and TRBJ1-1 provide the parts outside the CDR3, is GAGVSQSPSNKVTEKGKDVELRCDPISGHTALYWYRQSLGQGLEFLIYFQGNSAPDKSGLPSDRFSAERTGGSVSTLTIQRTQQEDSAVYLCASSLAWNTEAFFGQGTRLTVV.

The table lists this clonotype with a few counts. The J gene is TRBJ1-4, the V gene TRBV6-1; TRBD1 aligns across 10 bases. Germline-derived CDR1 and CDR2 are MNHNS and SASEGT. The CDR3 consists of 16 residues. Germline trimming cut 4 bases from V and 8 bases from J; bases unmatched to any gene: 10. CDR3 in DNA: TGTGCCAGCAGTGTCGCCGGGGGGACAGGGGCCGAAAAACTGTTTTTT. Its translation: CASSVAGGTGAEKLFF.

In this sample, this clonotype turned up a few times. This chain uses TRBV6-2 or TRBV6-3 with TRBJ2-2; 8 bases map to TRBD2. V lost 6 bases to trimming and J lost 3 bases; unmatched junction nucleotides: 6. The length of the CDR3 is 15 residues. Germline V gives CDR1 MNHEY, CDR2 SVGEGT. In nucleotides, the CDR3 is TGTGCCAGCAGGATAGGGACTAGGGACACCGGGGAGCTGTTTTTT. The encoded protein is CASRIGTRDTGELFF.

This chain joins TRBV13 and TRBJ2-2, with D tentatively TRBD1 or TRBD2 (5 bases each). The CDR3 extends over 14 amino acids. CDR1 and CDR2 (germline): PRHDT, FYEKMQ (reference sequence). V was cut by 5 bases and J by 6 bases, with 13 bases left in between. CDR3 DNA: TGTGCCAGCAGCCCGAGACTGGGGGCCGGGGAGCTGTTTTTT. Translation gives CASSPRLGAGELFF.

This chain uses TRBV3-1 with TRBJ2-5; D possibly corresponds to TRBD2 (6 bases). CDR1 LGHDT and CDR2 YNNKEL come from the germline V gene (reference sequence). The V end lost 1 base, the J end lost 11 bases, and 14 bases lay between the germline ends. The length of the CDR3 is 13 residues. CDR3 residues: CASSQGRGNEQYF. CDR3 DNA: TGTGCCAGCAGCCAAGGGAGGGGTAATGAGCAGTACTTC.

This clonotype turned up a few times. The chain has TRBV2 and TRBJ1-2; D remains ambiguous. CDR1 and CDR2 from the germline V gene are SNHLY and FYNNEI. CDR3 length: 14 residues. V lost 4 bases and J 7 bases, leaving 16 bases between the germline ends. The CDR3 protein is CASSVYLGVSGYTF. The CDR3 coding sequence is TGTGCCAGCAGTGTGTATCTTGGGGTATCTGGCTACACCTTC. Variable domain in full (rest from reference TRBV2 and TRBJ1-2): EPEVTQTPSHQVTQMGQEVILRCVPISNHLYFYWYRQILGQKVEFLVSFYNNEISEKSEIFDDQFSVERPDGSNFTLKIRSTKLEDSAMYFCASSVYLGVSGYTFGSGTRLTVV.

The rearrangement uses TRBV7-2 and TRBJ2-7, with 13 bases fitting TRBD2. Germline CDR1 reads SGHTA; CDR2 reads FQGNSA. CDR3 length: 14 residues. Trimming took 6 bases from V and 4 from J; bases not matched to a gene: 3. In DNA, the CDR3 is TGTGCCAGCAGGGGACTAGCGGGATTATACGAGCAGTACTTC. Protein: CASRGLAGLYEQYF.

The chain recombines TRBV12-3 or TRBV12-4 with TRBJ2-3; D gene ambiguous. The CDR3 length is 13 residues. The V and J ends lost 5 bases and 5 bases respectively, with 11 bases between them. The CDR3 region is CASSVDPVDTQYF. As DNA, the CDR3 is TGTGCCAGCAGTGTTGACCCGGTAGATACGCAGTATTTT.

The chain joins TRBV14 to TRBJ1-2; D is ambiguous. The V and J ends lost 1 base and 1 base respectively, with 13 bases between them. Germline V gene data show CDR1 as SGHDN and CDR2 as FVKESK. CDR3 length equals 16 residues. CDR3 amino acids: CASSQGAVGRNYGYTF. CDR3 bases: TGTGCCAGCAGCCAAGGAGCAGTCGGCCGTAACTATGGCTACACCTTC.

The chain employs TRBV20-1 and TRBJ2-1; 9 positions agree with TRBD2. The CDR3 spans 15 residues. The J segment lost 6 bases and the V segment lost 1 base, leaving 7 bases of the junction unmatched. Germline-derived CDR1 and CDR2 are DFQATT and SNEGSKA (reference sequence). CDR3: CSARGKAGGTNEQFF. In DNA form, the CDR3 reads TGCAGTGCTAGAGGCAAAGCGGGGGGCACCAATGAGCAGTTCTTC.

This clonotype showed up just a few times. The chain employs TRBV29-1 and TRBJ2-5; weak D call: TRBD2 (6 bases). The V gene lost 4 bases and the J gene lost 5 bases, with 14 bases spanning the gap. Germline CDR1 SQVTM, CDR2 ANQGSEA. The CDR3 spans 13 residues. DNA of the CDR3: TGCAGCGTTGTCGAAGGGACTTTCGAGACCCAGTACTTC. The encoded protein is CSVVEGTFETQYF.

The chain couples TRBV6-6 to TRBJ2-5; 9 bases align to TRBD1. The CDR3 has 16 amino acids. Germline lookup yields CDR1 MNHNY and CDR2 SVGAGI (reference sequence). With V trimmed by 6 bases and J by 5 bases, 13 bases remained unmatched. The CDR3 sequence: CASSLRPGQGEETQYF. The CDR3 DNA reads TGTGCCAGCAGCTTACGGCCGGGACAGGGAGAGGAGACCCAGTACTTC.

A few counts support this clonotype. The V gene is TRBV7-2, the J gene TRBJ2-2; D uncertain. Germline CDR1 SGHTA, CDR2 FQGNSA. The CDR3 sequence is 14 residues long. The V end lost 6 bases, the J end lost 10 bases, and 18 bases lay between the germline ends. CDR3 in amino acids: CASSQRSLVVELFF. The CDR3 region has the DNA TGTGCCAGCAGTCAAAGATCCTTAGTGGTGGAGCTGTTTTTT. Full variable domain (missing parts from reference TRBV7-2 and TRBJ2-2): GAGVSQSPSNKVTEKGKDVELRCDPISGHTALYWYRQSLGQGLEFLIYFQGNSAPDKSGLPSDRFSAERTGGSVSTLTIQRTQQEDSAVYLCASSQRSLVVELFFGEGSRLTVL.

The chain employs TRBV6-2 or TRBV6-3 and TRBJ2-1; the match to TRBD2 covers 11 bases. CDR1 and CDR2 from the germline V gene are MNHEY and SVGEGT. The CDR3 is made up of 15 amino acids. V lost 6 bases and J lost 7; bases outside the gene matches: 8. The DNA of the CDR3 is TGTGCCAGCAGGAAGACTAGCGGGATGTATAATGAGCAGTTCTTC. It specifies CASRKTSGMYNEQFF.

This clonotype was counted a few times. CDR3 in amino acids: CSVEYQDRGFPYEQYF. CDR3 bases: TGCAGCGTTGAATACCAGGACAGGGGTTTTCCCTACGAGCAGTACTTC. The V gene is TRBV29-1, the J gene TRBJ2-7, with 9 bases that match TRBD1. The germline V gene has CDR1 SQVTM and CDR2 ANQGSEA. The CDR3 consists of 16 residues. V was pared by 2 bases and J by 2 bases, with 10 bases of the junction left unmatched.

This rearrangement joins TRBV10-3 to TRBJ2-7, with 9 bases that match TRBD1. V shed 5 bases, J shed 1 base, and the junction held 3 bases outside the gene matches. CDR3 length: 14 amino acids. The germline V gene has CDR1 ENHRY and CDR2 SYGVKD. The CDR3 sequence: CAISTGQGSYEQYF. The CDR3, as DNA: TGTGCCATCAGTACGGGACAGGGATCCTACGAGCAGTACTTC.

V is TRBV20-1 and J is TRBJ1-4; D is unclear. Germline lookup yields CDR1 DFQATT and CDR2 SNEGSKA (reference sequence). The V and J ends lost 3 bases and 8 bases respectively, with 10 bases between them. The CDR3 extends over 12 amino acids. The CDR3 sequence is CSASWASEKLFF. DNA of the CDR3: TGCAGTGCTAGCTGGGCAAGCGAAAAACTGTTTTTT.

V usage is TRBV7-6 and J usage is TRBJ2-2; weak D call: TRBD2 (5 bases). Trimming took off 2 bases at V and 6 bases at J, with 13 bases between the two ends. There are 15 residues in the CDR3. CDR1 SGHVS and CDR2 FNYEAQ come from the germline V gene. DNA for the CDR3: TGTGCCAGCAGCTTAAGTCTGGGGAGATCCGGGGAGCTGTTTTTT. It specifies CASSLSLGRSGELFF.

V usage is TRBV7-2 and J usage is TRBJ1-3; unclear D gene. The CDR3 is made up of 13 amino acids. The V end lost 6 bases, the J end lost 0 bases, and 6 bases lay between the germline ends. Germline assignment: CDR1 SGHTA and CDR2 FQGNSA. CDR3 nucleotide sequence: TGTGCCAGCAGGGGTAGCTCTGGAAACACCATATATTTT. The encoded protein is CASRGSSGNTIYF.

V usage is TRBV20-1 and J usage is TRBJ2-5, with D unclear. Trimming pared 2 bases from V and 4 bases from J, leaving 17 bases between. CDR1 and CDR2 (germline): DFQATT, SNEGSKA (reference sequence). The CDR3 has 15 residues. CDR3: CSARRIDLALETQYF. In nucleotides, the CDR3 is TGCAGTGCTAGACGTATCGACCTGGCCTTAGAGACCCAGTACTTC.

The gene calls are TRBV10-3 and TRBJ1-4; D is possibly TRBD1 (5 bases). Germline values: CDR1 ENHRY, CDR2 SYGVKD. The CDR3 has 15 residues. Trimming shortened V by 3 bases and J by 7 bases, and 15 bases separated the two germline ends. This CDR3 reads CAISEGAATPEKLFF. The CDR3 coding sequence is TGTGCCATCAGTGAAGGGGCGGCAACACCTGAAAAACTGTTTTTT.

Comment on this clonotype: One end of the junction does not line up with germline, which may come from a read error. The CDR3 reads CASSPSGTGETEYF. CDR3 bases: TGTGCCAGCAGCCCTAGTGGGACCGGGGAGACCGAGTACTTC. The chain is built from TRBV7-2 and TRBJ2-5; the D gene could be TRBD1 or TRBD2 (5 bases each). The CDR3 has 14 residues. Looked up from germline, CDR1 is SGHTA and CDR2 is FQGNSA. The full variable domain, completed using reference TRBV7-2 and TRBJ2-5, is GAGVSQSPSNKVTEKGKDVELRCDPISGHTALYWYRQSLGQGLEFLIYFQGNSAPDKSGLPSDRFSAERTGGSVSTLTIQRTQQEDSAVYLCASSPSGTGETEYFGPGTRLLVL.

The chain is built from TRBV10-3 and TRBJ2-3; 7 bases fit TRBD2. The CDR3 is 14 amino acids. The J segment lost 8 bases and the V segment lost 6 bases, leaving 11 bases of the junction unmatched. CDR1 and CDR2 (germline): ENHRY, SYGVKD. The CDR3 DNA reads TGTGCCATCAGCGGTGGACTAGGTGCGGGTACGCAGTATTTT. Translation gives CAISGGLGAGTQYF.

This clonotype was observed once. One end of the junction does not line up with germline, which may come from a read error. The chain carries TRBV7-9 and TRBJ2-5; TRBD2 matches at 13 bases. CDR1 SEHNR and CDR2 FQNEAQ come from the germline V gene (reference sequence). This CDR3 has 17 amino acids. CDR3 nucleotides: TGTGCCAGCAGCTGGGCCGGGACTAGCGGGACCCAAGAGACCCAGTCCTTC. Protein product: CASSWAGTSGTQETQSF.